This TCR beta chain was obtained from a study of beta chain features in type 1 diabetes. Study summary: All samples combined gave about 100 million sorted cells for examination.

The isolated RNA, all of it, was reverse transcribed, so expressed TCRB transcripts were what got sequenced. The method was immunoSEQ multiplex PCR; TCRdb's version includes in-frame clones alone and lacks a portion of them. This sample carries about 710,000 clones, around an eighth of them seen once, and the ten largest clones take roughly 0.04%. This clone has a handful of counts. Its antigen is as yet unknown. The CDR3 extends over 17 amino acids. Unmatched junction bases numbered 9, after V lost 2 bases and J lost 2 bases. Germline loops: CDR1 SGHRS, CDR2 YFSETQ. Using CD45RO/CCR7/CD25/CD127/CD95/CD27, CD4+ naive, central memory, regulatory and stem cell-like memory cells were sorted. The study, taken as a whole, reports: Type 1 diabetes patients had moderately but significantly shorter TCRB CDR3s in all four CD4+ subsets. Relative to healthy donors, patients appeared to have naive, central memory and Treg TCRB repertoires that were more similar. At VDJ recombination sites, type 1 diabetes patients had fewer insertions and more deleted nucleotides.

The V and J genes are TRBV5-1 and TRBJ2-3; 9 positions agree with TRBD2. Sequencing was performed on naive CD4+ T cells from blood. The TCR comes from a man aged 18 to 29 with type 1 diabetes. CDR3 sequence: CASSFRPTSGYTDTQYF. The CDR3 DNA follows: TGCGCCAGCAGCTTTCGCCCGACTAGCGGTTACACAGATACGCAGTATTTT.